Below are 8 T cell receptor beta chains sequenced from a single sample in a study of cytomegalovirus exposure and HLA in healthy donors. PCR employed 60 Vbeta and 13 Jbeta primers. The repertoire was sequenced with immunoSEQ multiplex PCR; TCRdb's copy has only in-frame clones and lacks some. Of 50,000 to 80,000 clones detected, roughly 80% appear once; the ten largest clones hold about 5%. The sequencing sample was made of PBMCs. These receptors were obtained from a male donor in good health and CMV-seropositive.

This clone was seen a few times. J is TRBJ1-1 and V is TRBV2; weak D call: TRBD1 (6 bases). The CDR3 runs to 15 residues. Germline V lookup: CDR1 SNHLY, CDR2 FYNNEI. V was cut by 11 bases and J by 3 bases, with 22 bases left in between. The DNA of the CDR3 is TGTGCCGGCCAGCTTCTCAGGGGCGGATACACTGAAGCTTTCTTT. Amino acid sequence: CAGQLLRGGYTEAFF. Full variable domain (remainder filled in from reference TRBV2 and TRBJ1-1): EPEVTQTPSHQVTQMGQEVILRCVPISNHLYFYWYRQILGQKVEFLVSFYNNEISEKSEIFDDQFSVERPDGSNFTLKIRSTKLEDSAMYFCAGQLLRGGYTEAFFGQGTRLTVV.

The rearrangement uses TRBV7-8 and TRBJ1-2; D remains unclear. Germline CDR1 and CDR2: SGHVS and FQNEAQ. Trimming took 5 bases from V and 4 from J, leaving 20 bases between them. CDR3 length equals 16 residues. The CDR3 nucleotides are TGTGCCAGCAGCCCGGTAGAGGGTTCCTTACTCTATGGCTACACCTTC. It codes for CASSPVEGSLLYGYTF.

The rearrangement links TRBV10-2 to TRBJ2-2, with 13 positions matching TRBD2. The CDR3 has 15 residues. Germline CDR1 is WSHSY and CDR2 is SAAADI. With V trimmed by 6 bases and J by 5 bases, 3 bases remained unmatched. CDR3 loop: CASRTSGGSTGELFF. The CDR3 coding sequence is TGCGCCAGCAGGACTAGCGGGGGGTCAACCGGGGAGCTGTTTTTT.

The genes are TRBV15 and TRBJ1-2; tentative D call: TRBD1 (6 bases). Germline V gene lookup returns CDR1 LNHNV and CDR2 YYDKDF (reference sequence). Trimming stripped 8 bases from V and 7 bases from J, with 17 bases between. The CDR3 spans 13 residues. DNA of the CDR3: TGTGCCACCTCGGAGACAGGATACTCTGGCTACACCTTC. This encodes CATSETGYSGYTF.

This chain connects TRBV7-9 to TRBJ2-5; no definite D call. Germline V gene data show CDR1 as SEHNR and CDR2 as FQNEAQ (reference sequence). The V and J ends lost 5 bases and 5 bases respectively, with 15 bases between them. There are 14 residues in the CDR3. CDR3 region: CASSIPLDEETQYF. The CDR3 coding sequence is TGTGCCAGCAGCATTCCTCTAGACGAGGAGACCCAGTACTTC. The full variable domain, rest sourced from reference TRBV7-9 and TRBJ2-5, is DTGVSQNPRHKITKRGQNVTFRCDPISEHNRLYWYRQTLGQGPEFLTYFQNEAQLEKSRLLSDRFSAERPKGSFSTLEIQRTEQGDSAMYLCASSIPLDEETQYFGPGTRLLVL.

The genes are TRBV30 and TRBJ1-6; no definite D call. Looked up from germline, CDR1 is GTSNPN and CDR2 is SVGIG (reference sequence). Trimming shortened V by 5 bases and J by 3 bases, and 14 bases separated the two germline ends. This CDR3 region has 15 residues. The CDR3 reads CAWGTGMYYNSPLHF. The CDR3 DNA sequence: TGTGCCTGGGGAACCGGGATGTACTATAATTCACCCCTCCACTTT.

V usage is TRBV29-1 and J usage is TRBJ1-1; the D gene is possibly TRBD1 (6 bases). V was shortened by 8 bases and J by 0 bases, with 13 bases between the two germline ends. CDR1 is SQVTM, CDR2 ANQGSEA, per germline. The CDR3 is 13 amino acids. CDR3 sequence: CSSTGHLNTEAFF. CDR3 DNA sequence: TGCAGCTCGACGGGACACCTGAACACTGAAGCTTTCTTT.

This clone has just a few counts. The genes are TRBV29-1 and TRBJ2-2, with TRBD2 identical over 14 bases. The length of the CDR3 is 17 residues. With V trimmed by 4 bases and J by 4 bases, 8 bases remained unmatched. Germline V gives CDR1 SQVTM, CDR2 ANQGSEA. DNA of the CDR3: TGCAGCGTTGCTACCTGGACTAGCGGGGGGACCACCGGGGAGCTGTTTTTT. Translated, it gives CSVATWTSGGTTGELFF.